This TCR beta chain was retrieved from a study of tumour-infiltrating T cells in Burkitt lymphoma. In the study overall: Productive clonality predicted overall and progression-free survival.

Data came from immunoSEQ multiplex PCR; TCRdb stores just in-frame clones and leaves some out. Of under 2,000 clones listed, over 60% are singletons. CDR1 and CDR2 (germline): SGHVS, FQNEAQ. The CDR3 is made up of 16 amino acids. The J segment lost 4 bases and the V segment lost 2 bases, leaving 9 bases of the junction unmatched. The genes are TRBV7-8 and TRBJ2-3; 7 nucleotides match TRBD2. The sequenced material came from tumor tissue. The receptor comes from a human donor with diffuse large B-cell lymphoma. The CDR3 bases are TGTGCCAGCAGCTTACTAGCGGAGGGGCGTTCAGATACGCAGTATTTT. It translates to CASSLLAEGRSDTQYF. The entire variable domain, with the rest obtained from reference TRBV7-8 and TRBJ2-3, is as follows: GAGVSQSPRYKVAKRGQDVALRCDPISGHVSLFWYQQALGQGPEFLTYFQNEAQLDKSGLPSDRFFAERPEGSVSTLKIQRTQQEDSAVYLCASSLLAEGRSDTQYFGPGTRLTVL.